Listed below are T cell receptor beta chains from one sample, sequenced in a study of blood T cell repertoires in COVID-19. Assay: immunoSEQ multiplex PCR; the TCRdb copy retains only in-frame clones and omits some. The sample lists a few hundred thousand clones; roughly 90% were seen once. Sequencing was carried out using PBMCs or T cells enriched from blood (not recorded which). These receptors were obtained from a woman under 40 who had been exposed to COVID-19. The CDR3 runs from the conserved cysteine through the conserved F or W. Fields, in order: J gene, V gene, CDR3 length, CDR3 protein.

TRBJ2-3 TRBV21-1 13 CASRLQILAGVRF
TRBJ2-5 TRBV20-1 10 CSAFKETQYF
TRBJ1-1 TRBV7-9 13 CASSFSVNTEAFF
TRBJ2-5 TRBV18 13 CASSRGQDETQYF
TRBJ2-7 TRBV6-5 15 CASSYRGQGIYEQYF
TRBJ1-2 TRBV11-3 13 CASSPRGDYGYTF
TRBJ2-1 TRBV7-2 15 CASSLGTSGSDEQFF
TRBJ1-1 TRBV30 15 CAWSVGDRANTEAFF
TRBJ2-2 TRBV27 14 CASSLSTITGELFF
TRBJ2-2 TRBV9 16 CASKTGIWFGTGELFF
TRBJ2-7 TRBV9 12 CASSVINCEQYF
TRBJ2-1 TRBV9 16 CASSPSLAGGANEQFF
TRBJ1-2 TRBV29-1 12 CSVWGADYGYTF
TRBJ1-2 TRBV29-1 11 CSGTAGYGYTF
TRBJ1-6 TRBV2 13 CASLGRGGSPLHF
TRBJ2-5 TRBV24-1 16 CATSDPGGNYQETQYF
TRBJ1-1 TRBV5-1 15 CASSSSGVGGTEAFF
TRBJ1-1 TRBV3-1/TRBV3-2 13 CASSFDRNTEAFF
TRBJ2-7 TRBV27 14 CASSLRGDLYEQYF
TRBJ1-3 TRBV2 15 CASRTGTISGNTIYF
TRBJ1-3 TRBV29-1 14 CSVRDSYSGNTIYF
TRBJ2-3 TRBV28 14 CASLDRGHTDTQYF
TRBJ2-7 TRBV28 13 CASSMPRQGGQYF
TRBJ2-5 TRBV30 13 CAWSVGSSQTQYF
TRBJ1-2 TRBV5-1 14 CASSQSDSYYGYTF
TRBJ2-7 TRBV12-5 16 CASGLVLAGGPYEQYF
TRBJ2-7 TRBV28 13 CASSQTESYEQYF
TRBJ1-6 TRBV18 17 CASSQARRDRGHSPLHF
TRBJ2-5 TRBV5-8 15 CASSFERTGKETQYF
TRBJ1-3 TRBV12-5 16 CASGLLTGGAGNTIYF
TRBJ2-7 TRBV11-2 16 CASSLRLGQGRDEQYF
TRBJ1-1 TRBV2 13 CASSDTSDREAFF
TRBJ2-5 TRBV7-8 13 CASSLPREETQYF
TRBJ2-2 TRBV18 15 CASSTIAANTGELFF
TRBJ2-7 TRBV24-1 15 CATSDSGQGTYEQYF
TRBJ1-1 TRBV28 14 CASSFGQLNTEAFF
TRBJ2-1 TRBV6-4 15 CASSPTSGEYNEQFF
TRBJ2-7 TRBV5-1 15 CASSVALLAGYEQYF
TRBJ1-5 TRBV3-1/TRBV3-2 12 CASSQGGQPQHF
TRBJ2-7 TRBV5-4 15 CASSPEGTGIHEQYF
TRBJ1-1 TRBV7-3 13 CASSLQQDTEAFF
TRBJ2-1 TRBV6-4 16 CASSRLAGGYYNEQFF
TRBJ1-1 TRBV28 14 CASSLGQMNTEAFF
TRBJ2-7 TRBV5-6 11 CASSTGFEQYF
TRBJ2-1 TRBV2 17 CASSESWPGSRDNEQFF
TRBJ2-5 TRBV19 14 CASSITTARETQYF
TRBJ2-3 TRBV18 15 CASSPQGGSTDTQYF
TRBJ1-2 TRBV7-9 14 CASSRGQADYGYTF
TRBJ2-4 TRBV2 16 CASSELSGLAKNIQYF
TRBJ1-1 TRBV20-1 14 CSASRGQGHPEAFF
TRBJ2-3 TRBV19 14 CASSPGQGTDTQYF
TRBJ2-5 TRBV5-1 12 CASKAGEETQYF
TRBJ2-3 TRBV11-2 13 CASSLLLTDTQYF
TRBJ2-7 TRBV5-1 15 CASSLGQGISYEQYF
TRBJ1-3 TRBV29-1 13 CSVRQGAGNTIYF
TRBJ2-7 TRBV30 14 CAWTRPGTNYEQYF